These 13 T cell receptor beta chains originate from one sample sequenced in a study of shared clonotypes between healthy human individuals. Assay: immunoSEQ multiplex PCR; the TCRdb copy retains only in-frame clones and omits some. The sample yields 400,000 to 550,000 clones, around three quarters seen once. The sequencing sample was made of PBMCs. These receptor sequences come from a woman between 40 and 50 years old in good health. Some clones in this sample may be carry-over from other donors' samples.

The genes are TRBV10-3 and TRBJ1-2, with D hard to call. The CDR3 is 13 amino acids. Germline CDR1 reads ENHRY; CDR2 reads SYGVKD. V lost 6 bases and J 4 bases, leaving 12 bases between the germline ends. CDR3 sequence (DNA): TGTGCCATCAGCGTGGACGCCATCTATGGCTACACCTTC. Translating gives CAISVDAIYGYTF.

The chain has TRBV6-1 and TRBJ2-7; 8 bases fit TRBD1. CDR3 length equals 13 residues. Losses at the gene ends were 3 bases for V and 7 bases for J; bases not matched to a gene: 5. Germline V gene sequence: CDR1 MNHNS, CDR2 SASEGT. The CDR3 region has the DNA TGTGCCAGCAGTGAGAACAGGGGGTGGGAGCAGTACTTC. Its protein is CASSENRGWEQYF.

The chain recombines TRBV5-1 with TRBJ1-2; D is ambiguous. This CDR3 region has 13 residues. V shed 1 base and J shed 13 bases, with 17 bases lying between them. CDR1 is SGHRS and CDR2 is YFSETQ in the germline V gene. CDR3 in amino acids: CASSLPAPGETTF. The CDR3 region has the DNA TGCGCCAGCAGCTTGCCAGCGCCAGGTGAAACCACCTTC.

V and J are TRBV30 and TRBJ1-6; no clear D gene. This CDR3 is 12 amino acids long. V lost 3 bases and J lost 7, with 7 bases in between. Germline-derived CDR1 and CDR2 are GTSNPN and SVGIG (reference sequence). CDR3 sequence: CAWSPSNSPLHF. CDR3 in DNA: TGTGCCTGGAGCCCCTCAAATTCACCCCTCCACTTT.

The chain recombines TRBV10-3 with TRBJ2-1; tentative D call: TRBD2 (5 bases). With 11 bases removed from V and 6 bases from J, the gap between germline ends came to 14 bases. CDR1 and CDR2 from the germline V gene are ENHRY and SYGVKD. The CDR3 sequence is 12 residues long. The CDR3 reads CASGNLANEQFF. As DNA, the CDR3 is TGTGCCTCAGGTAACCTAGCCAATGAGCAGTTCTTC.

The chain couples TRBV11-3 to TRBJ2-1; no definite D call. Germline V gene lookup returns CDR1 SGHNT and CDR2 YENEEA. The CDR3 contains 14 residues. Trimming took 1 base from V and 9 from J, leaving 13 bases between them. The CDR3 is CASSLGVRNSEQFF. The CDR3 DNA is TGTGCCAGCAGCTTAGGGGTACGTAACAGTGAGCAGTTCTTC.

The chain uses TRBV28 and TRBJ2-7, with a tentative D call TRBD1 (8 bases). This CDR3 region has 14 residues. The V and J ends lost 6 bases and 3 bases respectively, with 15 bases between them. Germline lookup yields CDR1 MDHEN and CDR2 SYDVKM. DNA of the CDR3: TGTGCCAGCAGGAACAGGGGGGGCTACTACGAGCAGTACTTC. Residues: CASRNRGGYYEQYF.

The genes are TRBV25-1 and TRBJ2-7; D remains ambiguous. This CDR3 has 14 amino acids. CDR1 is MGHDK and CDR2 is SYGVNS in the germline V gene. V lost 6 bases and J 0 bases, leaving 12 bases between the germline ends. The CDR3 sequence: CASRPVTSSYEQYF. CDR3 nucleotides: TGTGCCAGCAGGCCAGTCACGAGCTCCTACGAGCAGTACTTC.

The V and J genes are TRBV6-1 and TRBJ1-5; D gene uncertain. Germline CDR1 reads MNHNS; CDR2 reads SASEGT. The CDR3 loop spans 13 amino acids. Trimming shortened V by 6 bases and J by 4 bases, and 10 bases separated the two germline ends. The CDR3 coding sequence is TGTGCCAGCAGCCGCCCCCAAAATCAGCCCCAGCATTTT. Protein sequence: CASSRPQNQPQHF.

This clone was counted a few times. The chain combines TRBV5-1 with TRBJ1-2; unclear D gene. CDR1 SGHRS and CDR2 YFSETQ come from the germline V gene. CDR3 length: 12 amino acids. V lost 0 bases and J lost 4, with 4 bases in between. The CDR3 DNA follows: TGCGCCAGCAGCTTGGTCGGCTATGGCTACACCTTC. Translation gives CASSLVGYGYTF.

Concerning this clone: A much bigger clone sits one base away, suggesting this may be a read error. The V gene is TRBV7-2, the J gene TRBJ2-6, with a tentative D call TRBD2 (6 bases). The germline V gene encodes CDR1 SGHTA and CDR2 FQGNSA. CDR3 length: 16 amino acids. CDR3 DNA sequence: TGTGCCAGCAGCTTACCGGGAGTCTCTGGGGCCAGCGTCCTGACTTTC. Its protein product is CASSLPGVSGASVLTF.

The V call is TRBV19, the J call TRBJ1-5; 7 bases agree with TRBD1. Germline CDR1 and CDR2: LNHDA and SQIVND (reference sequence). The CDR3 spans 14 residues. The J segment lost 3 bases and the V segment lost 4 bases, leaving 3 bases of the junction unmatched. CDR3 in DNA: TGTGCCAGTAGTAGGACAGGATACAATCAGCCCCAGCATTTT. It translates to CASSRTGYNQPQHF.

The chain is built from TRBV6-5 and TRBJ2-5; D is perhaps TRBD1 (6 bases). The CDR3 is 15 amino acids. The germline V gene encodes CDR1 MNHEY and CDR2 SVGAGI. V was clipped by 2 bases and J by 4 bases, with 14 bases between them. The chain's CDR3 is CASSYIGQNAETQYF. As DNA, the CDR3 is TGTGCCAGCAGTTACATCGGACAGAATGCAGAGACCCAGTACTTC.